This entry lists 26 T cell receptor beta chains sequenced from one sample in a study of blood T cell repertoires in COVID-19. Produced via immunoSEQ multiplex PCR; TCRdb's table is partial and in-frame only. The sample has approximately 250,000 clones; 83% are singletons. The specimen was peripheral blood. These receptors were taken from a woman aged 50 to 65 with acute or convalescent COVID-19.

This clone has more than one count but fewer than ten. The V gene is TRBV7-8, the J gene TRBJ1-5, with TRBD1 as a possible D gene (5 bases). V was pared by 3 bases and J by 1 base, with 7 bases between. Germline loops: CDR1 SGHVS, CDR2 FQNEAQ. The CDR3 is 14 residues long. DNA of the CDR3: TGTGCCAGCAGCTTCGACAGAAGCAATCAGCCCCAGCATTTT. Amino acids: CASSFDRSNQPQHF.

CDR3 sequence (DNA): TGTGCCACCAGCGGATCGACTAGCGGGAGGAGGGCAGATACGCAGTATTTT. The encoded protein is CATSGSTSGRRADTQYF. The chain recombines TRBV15 with TRBJ2-3; 13 bases are a match to TRBD2. Trimming took 5 bases from V and 4 from J; bases not matched to a gene: 9. The CDR3 contains 17 residues. CDR1 is LNHNV and CDR2 is YYDKDF in the germline V gene (reference sequence).

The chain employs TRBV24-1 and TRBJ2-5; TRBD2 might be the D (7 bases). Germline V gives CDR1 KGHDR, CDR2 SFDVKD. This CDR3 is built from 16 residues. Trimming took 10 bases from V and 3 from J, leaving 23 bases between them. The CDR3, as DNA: TGTGCCACTGGGGGGGCGGAGACAGGTGCTGAAGAGACCCAGTACTTC. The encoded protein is CATGGAETGAEETQYF.

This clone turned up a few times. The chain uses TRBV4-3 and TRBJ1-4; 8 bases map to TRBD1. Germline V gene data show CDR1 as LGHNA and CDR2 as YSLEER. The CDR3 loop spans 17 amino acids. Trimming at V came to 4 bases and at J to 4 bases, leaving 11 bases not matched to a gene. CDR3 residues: CASSLRPPGQVNEKLFF. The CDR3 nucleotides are TGCGCCAGCAGCCTCAGACCGCCGGGACAGGTTAATGAAAAACTGTTTTTT.

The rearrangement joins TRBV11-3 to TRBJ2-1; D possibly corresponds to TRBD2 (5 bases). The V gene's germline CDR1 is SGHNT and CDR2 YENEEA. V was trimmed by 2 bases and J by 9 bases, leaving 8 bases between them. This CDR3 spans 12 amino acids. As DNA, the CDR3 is TGTGCCAGCAGCTTAAGGGCGGGTGAGCAGTTCTTC. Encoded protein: CASSLRAGEQFF.

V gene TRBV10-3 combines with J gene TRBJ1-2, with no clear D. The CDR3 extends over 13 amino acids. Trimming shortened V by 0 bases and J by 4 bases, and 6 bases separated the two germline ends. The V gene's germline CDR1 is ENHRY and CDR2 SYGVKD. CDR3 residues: CAISESFFYGYTF. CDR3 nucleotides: TGTGCCATCAGTGAGTCGTTCTTCTATGGCTACACCTTC.

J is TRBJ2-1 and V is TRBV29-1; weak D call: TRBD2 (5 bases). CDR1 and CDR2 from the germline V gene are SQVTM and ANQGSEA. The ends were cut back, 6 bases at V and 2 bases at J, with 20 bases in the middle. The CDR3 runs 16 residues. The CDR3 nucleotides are TGCAGCGTCCTTAACCCGGGGAAAAGAACCTACAATGAGCAGTTCTTC. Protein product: CSVLNPGKRTYNEQFF.

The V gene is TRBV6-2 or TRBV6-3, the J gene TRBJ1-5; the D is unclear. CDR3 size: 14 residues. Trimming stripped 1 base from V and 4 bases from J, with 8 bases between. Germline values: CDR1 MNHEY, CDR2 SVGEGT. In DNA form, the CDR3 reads TGTGCCAGCAGTTACTGGGCAGGAAATCAGCCCCAGCATTTT. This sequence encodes CASSYWAGNQPQHF.

CDR3 nucleotides: TGTGCCAGCAGCCGAGCTCAATCGGGGGGGGGTAATGAAAAACTGTTTTTT. It yields the protein CASSRAQSGGGNEKLFF. The J gene is TRBJ1-4, the V gene TRBV4-2, with TRBD1 as a possible D gene (5 bases). With 4 bases removed from V and 4 bases from J, the gap between germline ends came to 19 bases. This CDR3 has 17 amino acids. The germline gives CDR1 LGHNA, CDR2 YNFKEQ.

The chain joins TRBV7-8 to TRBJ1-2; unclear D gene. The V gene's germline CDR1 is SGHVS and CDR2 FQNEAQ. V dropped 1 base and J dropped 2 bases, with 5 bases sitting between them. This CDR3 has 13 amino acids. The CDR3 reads CASSLELNYGYTF. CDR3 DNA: TGTGCCAGCAGCTTAGAACTGAACTATGGCTACACCTTC.

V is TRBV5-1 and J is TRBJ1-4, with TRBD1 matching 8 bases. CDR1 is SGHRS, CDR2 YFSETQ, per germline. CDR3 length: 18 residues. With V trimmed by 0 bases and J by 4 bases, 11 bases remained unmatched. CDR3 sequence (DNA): TGCGCCAGCAGCTTGGCCCCGGCAGGGGGCACGTTTAATGAAAAACTGTTTTTT. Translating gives CASSLAPAGGTFNEKLFF.

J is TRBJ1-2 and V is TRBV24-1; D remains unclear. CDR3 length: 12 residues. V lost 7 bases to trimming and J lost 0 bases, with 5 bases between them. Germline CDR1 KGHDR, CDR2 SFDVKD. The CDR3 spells CATSVSNYGYTF. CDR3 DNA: TGTGCCACCAGCGTCTCTAACTATGGCTACACCTTC.

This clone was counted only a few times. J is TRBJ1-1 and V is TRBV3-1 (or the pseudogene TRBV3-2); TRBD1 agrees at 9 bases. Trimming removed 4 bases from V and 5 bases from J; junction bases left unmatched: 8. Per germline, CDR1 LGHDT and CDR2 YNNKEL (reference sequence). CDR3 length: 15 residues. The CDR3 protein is CASSLNRGRETEAFF. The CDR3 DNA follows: TGTGCCAGCAGCCTAAACAGGGGGCGGGAAACTGAAGCTTTCTTT.

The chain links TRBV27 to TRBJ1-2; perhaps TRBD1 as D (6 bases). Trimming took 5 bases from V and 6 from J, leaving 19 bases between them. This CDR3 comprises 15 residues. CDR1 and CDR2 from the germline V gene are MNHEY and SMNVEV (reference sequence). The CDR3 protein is CASSPRQGTLNGYTF. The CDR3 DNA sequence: TGTGCCAGCAGTCCCAGGCAGGGGACGCTTAATGGCTACACCTTC.

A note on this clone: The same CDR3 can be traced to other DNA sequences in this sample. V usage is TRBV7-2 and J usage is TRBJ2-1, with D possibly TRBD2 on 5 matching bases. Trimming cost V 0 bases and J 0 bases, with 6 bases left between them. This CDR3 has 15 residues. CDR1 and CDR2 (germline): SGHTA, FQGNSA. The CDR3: CASSLAGSSYNEQFF. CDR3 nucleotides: TGTGCCAGCAGCTTAGCTGGGAGCTCCTACAATGAGCAGTTCTTC.

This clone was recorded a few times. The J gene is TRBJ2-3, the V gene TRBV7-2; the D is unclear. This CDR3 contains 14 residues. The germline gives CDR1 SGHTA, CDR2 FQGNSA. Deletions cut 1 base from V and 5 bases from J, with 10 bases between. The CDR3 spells CASSLGGGRDTQYF. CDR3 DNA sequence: TGTGCCAGCAGCTTAGGAGGTGGTCGAGATACGCAGTATTTT.

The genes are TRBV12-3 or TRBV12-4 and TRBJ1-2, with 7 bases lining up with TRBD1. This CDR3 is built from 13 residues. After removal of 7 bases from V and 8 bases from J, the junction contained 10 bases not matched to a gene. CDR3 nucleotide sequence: TGTGCCAGCACCACAATCACAGGGGACGGCTACACCTTC. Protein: CASTTITGDGYTF.

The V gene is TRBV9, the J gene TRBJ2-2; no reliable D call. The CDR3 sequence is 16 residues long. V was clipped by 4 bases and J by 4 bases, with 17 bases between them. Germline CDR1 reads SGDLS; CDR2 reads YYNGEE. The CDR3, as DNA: TGTGCCAGCAGCTCAACCACGGAGCCGGCCACCGGGGAGCTGTTTTTT. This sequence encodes CASSSTTEPATGELFF.

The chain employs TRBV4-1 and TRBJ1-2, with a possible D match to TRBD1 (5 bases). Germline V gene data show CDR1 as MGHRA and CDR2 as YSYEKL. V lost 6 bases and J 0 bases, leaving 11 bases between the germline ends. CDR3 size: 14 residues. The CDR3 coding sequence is TGCGCCAGCAGTTCAGGGAACCCTAACTATGGCTACACCTTC. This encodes CASSSGNPNYGYTF.

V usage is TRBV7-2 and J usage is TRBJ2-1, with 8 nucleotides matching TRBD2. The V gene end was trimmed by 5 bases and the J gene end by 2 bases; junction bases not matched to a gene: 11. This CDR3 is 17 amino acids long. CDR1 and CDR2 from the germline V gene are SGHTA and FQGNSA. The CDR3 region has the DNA TGTGCCAGCAGCAAGGTCGGGCGGGGGGTTGCCTACAATGAGCAGTTCTTC. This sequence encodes CASSKVGRGVAYNEQFF.

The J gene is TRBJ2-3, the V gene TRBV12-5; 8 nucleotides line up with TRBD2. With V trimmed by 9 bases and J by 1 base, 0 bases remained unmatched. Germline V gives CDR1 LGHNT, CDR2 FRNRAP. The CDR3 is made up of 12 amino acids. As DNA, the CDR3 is TGTGCTAGCGGGGGGGGCACAGATACGCAGTATTTT. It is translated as CASGGGTDTQYF.

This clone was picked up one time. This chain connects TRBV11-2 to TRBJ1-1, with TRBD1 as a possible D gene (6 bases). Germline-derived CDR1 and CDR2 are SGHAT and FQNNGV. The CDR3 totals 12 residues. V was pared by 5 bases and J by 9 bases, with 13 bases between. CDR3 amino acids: CASSPRTDQAFF. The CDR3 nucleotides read TGTGCCAGCAGCCCCCGGACAGACCAAGCTTTCTTT.

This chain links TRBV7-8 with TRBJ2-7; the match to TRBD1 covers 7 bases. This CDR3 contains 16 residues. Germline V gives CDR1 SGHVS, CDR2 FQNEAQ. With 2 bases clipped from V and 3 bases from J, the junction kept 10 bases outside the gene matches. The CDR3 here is CASSLLNGAGGYEQYF. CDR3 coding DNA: TGTGCCAGCAGCTTACTTAACGGAGCAGGGGGCTACGAGCAGTACTTC.

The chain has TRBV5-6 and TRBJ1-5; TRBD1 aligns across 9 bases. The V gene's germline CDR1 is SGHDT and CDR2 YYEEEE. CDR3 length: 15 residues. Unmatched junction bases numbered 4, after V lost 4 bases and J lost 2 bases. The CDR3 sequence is CASSQQGARNQPQHF. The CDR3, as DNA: TGTGCCAGCAGCCAACAGGGGGCCCGCAATCAGCCCCAGCATTTT.

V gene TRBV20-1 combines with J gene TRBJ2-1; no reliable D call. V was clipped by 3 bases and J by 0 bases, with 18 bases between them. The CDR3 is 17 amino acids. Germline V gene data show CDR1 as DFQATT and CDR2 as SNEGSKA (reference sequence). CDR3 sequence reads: CSASDPRGGSSYNEQFF. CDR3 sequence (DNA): TGCAGTGCTAGTGATCCTCGTGGCGGTAGCTCCTACAATGAGCAGTTCTTC.

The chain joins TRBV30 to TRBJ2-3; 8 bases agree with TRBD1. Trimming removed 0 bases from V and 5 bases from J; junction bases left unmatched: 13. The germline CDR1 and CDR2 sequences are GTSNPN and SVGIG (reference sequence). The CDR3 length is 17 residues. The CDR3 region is CAWSVLFRTGIRDTQYF. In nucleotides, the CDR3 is TGTGCCTGGAGTGTACTCTTCCGGACAGGGATTAGAGATACGCAGTATTTT. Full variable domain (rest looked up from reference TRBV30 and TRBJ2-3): SQTIHQWPATLVQPVGSPLSLECTVEGTSNPNLYWYRQAAGRGLQLLFYSVGIGQISSEVPQNLSASRPQDRQFILSSKKLLLSDSGFYLCAWSVLFRTGIRDTQYFGPGTRLTVL.